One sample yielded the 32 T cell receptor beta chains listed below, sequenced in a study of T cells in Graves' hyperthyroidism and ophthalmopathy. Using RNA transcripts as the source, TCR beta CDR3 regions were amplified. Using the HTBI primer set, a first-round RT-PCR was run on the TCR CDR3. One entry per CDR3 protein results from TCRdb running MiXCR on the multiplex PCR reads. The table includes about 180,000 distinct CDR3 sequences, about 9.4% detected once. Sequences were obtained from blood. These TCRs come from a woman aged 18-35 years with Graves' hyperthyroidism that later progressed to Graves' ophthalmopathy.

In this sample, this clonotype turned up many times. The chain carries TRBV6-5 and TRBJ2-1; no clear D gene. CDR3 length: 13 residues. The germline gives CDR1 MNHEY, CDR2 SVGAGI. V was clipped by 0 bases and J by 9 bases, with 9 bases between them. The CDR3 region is CASSYSGHGEQFF. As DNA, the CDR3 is TGTGCCAGCAGTTACTCAGGGCATGGTGAGCAGTTCTTC.

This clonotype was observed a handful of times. The CDR3 region is CASSTYRGPFEETQYF. CDR3 sequence (DNA): TGCGCCAGCAGCACTTACAGGGGGCCTTTTGAAGAGACCCAGTACTTC. The chain recombines TRBV5-1 with TRBJ2-5; TRBD1 matches at 9 bases. In germline, CDR1 is SGHRS, CDR2 YFSETQ. The CDR3 consists of 16 residues. With 4 bases clipped from V and 3 bases from J, the junction kept 10 bases outside the gene matches.

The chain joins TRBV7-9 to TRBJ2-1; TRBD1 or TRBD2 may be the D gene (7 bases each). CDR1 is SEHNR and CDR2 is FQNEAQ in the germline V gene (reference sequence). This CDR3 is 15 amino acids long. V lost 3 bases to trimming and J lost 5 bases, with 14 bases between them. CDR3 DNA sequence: TGTGCCAGCAGCTTTATCCAGGGGGGGGACAATGAGCAGTTCTTC. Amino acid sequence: CASSFIQGGDNEQFF. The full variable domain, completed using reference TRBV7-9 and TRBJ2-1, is DTGVSQNPRHKITKRGQNVTFRCDPISEHNRLYWYRQTLGQGPEFLTYFQNEAQLEKSRLLSDRFSAERPKGSFSTLEIQRTEQGDSAMYLCASSFIQGGDNEQFFGPGTRLTVL.

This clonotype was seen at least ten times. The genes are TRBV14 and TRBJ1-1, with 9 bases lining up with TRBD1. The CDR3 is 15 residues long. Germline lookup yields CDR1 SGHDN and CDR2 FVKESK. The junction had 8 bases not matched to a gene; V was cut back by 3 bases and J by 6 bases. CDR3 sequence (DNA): TGTGCCAGCAGCCAGCGGGAGGACAGGGGTGCTGAAGCTTTCTTT. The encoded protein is CASSQREDRGAEAFF.

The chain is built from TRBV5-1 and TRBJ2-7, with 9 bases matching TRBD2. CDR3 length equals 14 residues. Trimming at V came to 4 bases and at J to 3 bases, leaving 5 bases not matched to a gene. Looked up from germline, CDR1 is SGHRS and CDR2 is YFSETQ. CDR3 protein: CASSAASGNYEQYF. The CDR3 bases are TGCGCCAGCAGCGCGGCTAGCGGGAACTACGAGCAGTACTTC.

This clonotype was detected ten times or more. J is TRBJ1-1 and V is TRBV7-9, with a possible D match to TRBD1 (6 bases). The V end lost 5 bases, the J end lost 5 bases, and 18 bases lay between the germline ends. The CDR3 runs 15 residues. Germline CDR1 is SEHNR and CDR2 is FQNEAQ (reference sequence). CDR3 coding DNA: TGTGCCAGCAGCCCTTCTCAGGGGAGGAAGACTGAAGCTTTCTTT. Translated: CASSPSQGRKTEAFF. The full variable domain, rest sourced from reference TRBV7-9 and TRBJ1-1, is DTGVSQNPRHKITKRGQNVTFRCDPISEHNRLYWYRQTLGQGPEFLTYFQNEAQLEKSRLLSDRFSAERPKGSFSTLEIQRTEQGDSAMYLCASSPSQGRKTEAFFGQGTRLTVV.

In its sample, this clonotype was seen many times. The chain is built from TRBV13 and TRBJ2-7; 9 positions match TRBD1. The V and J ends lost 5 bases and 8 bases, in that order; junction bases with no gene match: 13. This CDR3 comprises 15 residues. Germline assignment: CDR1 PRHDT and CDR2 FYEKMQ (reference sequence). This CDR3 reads CASSLLLGQGLKQYF. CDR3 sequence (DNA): TGTGCCAGCAGCCTCCTTCTTGGACAGGGGTTGAAGCAGTACTTC. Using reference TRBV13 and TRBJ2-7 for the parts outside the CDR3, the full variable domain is AAGVIQSPRHLIKEKRETATLKCYPIPRHDTVYWYQQGPGQDPQFLISFYEKMQSDKGSIPDRFSAQQFSDYHSELNMSSLELGDSALYFCASSLLLGQGLKQYFGPGTRLTVT.

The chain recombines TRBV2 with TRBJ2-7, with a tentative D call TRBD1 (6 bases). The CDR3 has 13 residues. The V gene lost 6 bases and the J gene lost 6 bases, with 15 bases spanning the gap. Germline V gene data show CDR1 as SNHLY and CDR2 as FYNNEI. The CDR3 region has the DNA TGTGCCAGCAGACAATATCTAGGGGGCGAGCAGTACTTC. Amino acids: CASRQYLGGEQYF.

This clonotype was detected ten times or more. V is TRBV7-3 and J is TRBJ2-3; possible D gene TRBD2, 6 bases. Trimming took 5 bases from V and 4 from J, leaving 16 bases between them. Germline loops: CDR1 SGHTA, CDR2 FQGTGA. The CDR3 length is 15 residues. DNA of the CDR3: TGTGCCAGCAGCATCCGGGACTGGAACGCAGATACGCAGTATTTT. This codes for CASSIRDWNADTQYF.

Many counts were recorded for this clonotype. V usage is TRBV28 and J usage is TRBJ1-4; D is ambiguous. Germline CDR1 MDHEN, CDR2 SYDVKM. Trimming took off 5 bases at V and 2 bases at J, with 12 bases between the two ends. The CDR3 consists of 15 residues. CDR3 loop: CASSRTGGTNEKLFF. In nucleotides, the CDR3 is TGTGCCAGCAGTAGGACGGGTGGGACTAATGAAAAACTGTTTTTT.

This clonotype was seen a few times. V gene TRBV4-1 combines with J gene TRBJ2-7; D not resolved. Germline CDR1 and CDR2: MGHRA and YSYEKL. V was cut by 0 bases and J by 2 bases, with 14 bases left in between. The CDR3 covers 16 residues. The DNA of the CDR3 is TGCGCCAGCAGCCAAGACCTCTGGACCCTGACCTACGAGCAGTACTTC. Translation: CASSQDLWTLTYEQYF.

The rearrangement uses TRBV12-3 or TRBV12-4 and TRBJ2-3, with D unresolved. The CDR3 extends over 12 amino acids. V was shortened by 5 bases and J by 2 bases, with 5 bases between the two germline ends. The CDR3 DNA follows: TGTGCCAGCAGTACCTACACAGATACGCAGTATTTT. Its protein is CASSTYTDTQYF.

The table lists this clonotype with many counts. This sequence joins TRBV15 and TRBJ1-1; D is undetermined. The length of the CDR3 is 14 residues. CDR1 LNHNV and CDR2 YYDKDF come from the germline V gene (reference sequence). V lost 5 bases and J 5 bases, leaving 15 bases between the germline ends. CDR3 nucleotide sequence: TGTGCCACCAGCCTTAATAACCGTCCGACTGAAGCTTTCTTT. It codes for CATSLNNRPTEAFF.

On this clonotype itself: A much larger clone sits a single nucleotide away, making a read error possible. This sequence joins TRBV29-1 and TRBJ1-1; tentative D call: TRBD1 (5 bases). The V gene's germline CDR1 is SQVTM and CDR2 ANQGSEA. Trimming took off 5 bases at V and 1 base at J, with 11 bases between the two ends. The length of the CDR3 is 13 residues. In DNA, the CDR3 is TGCAGCGTTTTCGGGGCTGGGAACACTGAAGCTTTCTTT. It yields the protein CSVFGAGNTEAFF.

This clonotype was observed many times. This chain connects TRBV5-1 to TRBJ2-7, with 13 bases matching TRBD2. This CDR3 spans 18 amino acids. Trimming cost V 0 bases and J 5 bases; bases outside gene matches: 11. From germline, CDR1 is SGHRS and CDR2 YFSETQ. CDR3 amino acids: CASSLATSGRALGHEQYF. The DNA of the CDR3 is TGCGCCAGCAGCTTGGCCACTAGCGGGAGGGCCCTCGGACACGAGCAGTACTTC.

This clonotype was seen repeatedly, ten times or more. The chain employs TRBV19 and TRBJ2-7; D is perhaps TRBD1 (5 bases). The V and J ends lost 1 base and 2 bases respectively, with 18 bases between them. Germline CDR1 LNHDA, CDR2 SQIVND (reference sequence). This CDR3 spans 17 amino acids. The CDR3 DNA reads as TGTGCCAGTAGTATAGTGGGGCTCCGAGATTCAACCTACGAGCAGTACTTC. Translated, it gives CASSIVGLRDSTYEQYF.

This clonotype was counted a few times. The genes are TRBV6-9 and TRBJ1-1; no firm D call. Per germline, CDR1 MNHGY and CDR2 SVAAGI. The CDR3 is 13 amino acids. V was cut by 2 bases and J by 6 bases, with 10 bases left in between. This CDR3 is CASSYNTVAEAFF. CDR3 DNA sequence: TGTGCCAGCAGTTATAATACGGTTGCTGAAGCTTTCTTT.

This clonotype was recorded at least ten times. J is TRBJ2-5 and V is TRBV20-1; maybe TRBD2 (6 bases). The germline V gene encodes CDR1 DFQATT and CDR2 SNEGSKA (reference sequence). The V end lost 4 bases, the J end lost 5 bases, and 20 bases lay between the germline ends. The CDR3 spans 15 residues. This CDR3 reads CSAKPRGGSRETQYF. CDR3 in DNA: TGCAGTGCTAAACCCCGGGGAGGTTCGAGGGAGACCCAGTACTTC.

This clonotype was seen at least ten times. CDR3 amino acids: CASSFGRLNTEAFF. DNA of the CDR3: TGTGCCAGCAGTTTTGGCAGACTGAACACTGAAGCTTTCTTT. The rearrangement joins TRBV6-1 to TRBJ1-1, with no clear D. Looked up from germline, CDR1 is MNHNS and CDR2 is SASEGT. This CDR3 is 14 amino acids long. Trimming took off 5 bases at V and 0 bases at J, with 10 bases between the two ends.

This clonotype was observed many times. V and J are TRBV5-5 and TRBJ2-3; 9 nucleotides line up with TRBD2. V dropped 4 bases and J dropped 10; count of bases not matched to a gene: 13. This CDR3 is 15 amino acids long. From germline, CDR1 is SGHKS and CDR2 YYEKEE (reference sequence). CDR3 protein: CASSPRAVAGESQYF. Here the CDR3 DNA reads TGTGCCAGCAGCCCTCGAGCAGTAGCGGGAGAATCGCAGTATTTT.

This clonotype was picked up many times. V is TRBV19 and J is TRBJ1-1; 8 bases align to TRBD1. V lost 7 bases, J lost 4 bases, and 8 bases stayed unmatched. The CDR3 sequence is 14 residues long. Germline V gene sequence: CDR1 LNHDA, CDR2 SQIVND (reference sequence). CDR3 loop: CASKTQGGSTEAFF. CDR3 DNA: TGTGCCAGTAAAACACAGGGGGGTTCCACTGAAGCTTTCTTT.

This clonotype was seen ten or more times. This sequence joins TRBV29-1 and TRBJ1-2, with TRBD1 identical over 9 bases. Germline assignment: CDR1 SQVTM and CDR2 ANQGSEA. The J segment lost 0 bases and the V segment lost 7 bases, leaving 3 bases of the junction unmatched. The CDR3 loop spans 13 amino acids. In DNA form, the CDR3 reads TGCAGCGCTGGGACAGGGTCTAACTATGGCTACACCTTC. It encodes CSAGTGSNYGYTF.

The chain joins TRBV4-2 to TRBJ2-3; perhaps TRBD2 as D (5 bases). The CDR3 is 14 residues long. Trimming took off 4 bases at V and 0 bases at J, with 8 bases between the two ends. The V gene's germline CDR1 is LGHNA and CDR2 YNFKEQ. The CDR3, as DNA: TGTGCCAGCAGCCGTACTAGTAGCACAGATACGCAGTATTTT. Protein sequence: CASSRTSSTDTQYF.

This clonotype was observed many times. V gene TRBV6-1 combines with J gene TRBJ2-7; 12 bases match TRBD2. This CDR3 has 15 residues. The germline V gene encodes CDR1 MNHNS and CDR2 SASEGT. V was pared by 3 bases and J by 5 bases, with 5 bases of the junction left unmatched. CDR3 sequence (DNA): TGTGCCAGCAGTGAGGCTAGCGGGGGGGCCAACGAGCAGTACTTC. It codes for CASSEASGGANEQYF.

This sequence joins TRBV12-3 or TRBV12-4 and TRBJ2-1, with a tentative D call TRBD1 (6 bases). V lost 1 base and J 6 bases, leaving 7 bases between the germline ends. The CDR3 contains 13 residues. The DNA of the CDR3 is TGTGCCAGCAGTTTAGGAGGGGGCAATGAGCAGTTCTTC. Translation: CASSLGGGNEQFF.

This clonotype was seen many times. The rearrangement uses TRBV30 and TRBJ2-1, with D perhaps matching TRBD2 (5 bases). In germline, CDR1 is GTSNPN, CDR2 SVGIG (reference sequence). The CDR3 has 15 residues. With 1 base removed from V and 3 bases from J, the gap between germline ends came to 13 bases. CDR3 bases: TGTGCCTGGAGTGCTACTAGGACGTTCTACAATGAGCAGTTCTTC. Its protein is CAWSATRTFYNEQFF.

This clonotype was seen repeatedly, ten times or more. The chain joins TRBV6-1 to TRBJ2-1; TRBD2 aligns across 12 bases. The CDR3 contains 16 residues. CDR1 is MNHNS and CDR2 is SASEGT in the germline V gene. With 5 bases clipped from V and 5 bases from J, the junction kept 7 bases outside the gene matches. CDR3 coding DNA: TGTGCCAGCAGTCCGGGACTAGCGGGTGCTAACAATGAGCAGTTCTTC. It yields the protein CASSPGLAGANNEQFF.

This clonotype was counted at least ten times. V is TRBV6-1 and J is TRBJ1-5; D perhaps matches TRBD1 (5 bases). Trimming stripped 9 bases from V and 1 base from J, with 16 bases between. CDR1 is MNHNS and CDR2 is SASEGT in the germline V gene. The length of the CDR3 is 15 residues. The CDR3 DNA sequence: TGTGCCAGTCGGAGCGGGGGTTCGAGCAATCAGCCCCAGCATTTT. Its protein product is CASRSGGSSNQPQHF.

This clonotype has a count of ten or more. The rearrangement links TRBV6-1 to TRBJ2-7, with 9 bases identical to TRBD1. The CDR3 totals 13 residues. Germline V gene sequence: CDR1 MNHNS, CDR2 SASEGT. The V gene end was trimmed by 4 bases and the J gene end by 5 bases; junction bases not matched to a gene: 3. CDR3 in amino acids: CASSGQGGNEQYF. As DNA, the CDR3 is TGTGCCAGCAGTGGACAGGGGGGAAACGAGCAGTACTTC.

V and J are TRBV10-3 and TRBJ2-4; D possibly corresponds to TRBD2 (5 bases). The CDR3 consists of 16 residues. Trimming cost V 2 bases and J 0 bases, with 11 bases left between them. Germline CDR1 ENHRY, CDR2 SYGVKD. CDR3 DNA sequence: TGTGCCATCAGTGAGGGGAGCGACCTAGCCAAAAACATTCAGTACTTC. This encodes CAISEGSDLAKNIQYF.

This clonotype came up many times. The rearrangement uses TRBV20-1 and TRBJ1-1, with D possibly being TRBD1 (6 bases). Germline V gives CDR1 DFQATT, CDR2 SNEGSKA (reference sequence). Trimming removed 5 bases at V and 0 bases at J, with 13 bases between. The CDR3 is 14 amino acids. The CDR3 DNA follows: TGCAGTGCTTCGGGACACCTCATGAACACTGAAGCTTTCTTT. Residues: CSASGHLMNTEAFF.

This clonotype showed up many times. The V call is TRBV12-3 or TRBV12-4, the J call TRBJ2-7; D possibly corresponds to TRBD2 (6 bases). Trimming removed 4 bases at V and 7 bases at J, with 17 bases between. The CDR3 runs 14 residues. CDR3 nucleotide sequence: TGTGCCAGCAGTTCCGACAGCGGACTACGGGAGCAGTACTTC. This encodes CASSSDSGLREQYF.